This TCR beta chain was found in a study of human CD8 memory T cell subsets. The CDR3 has 14 amino acids. In germline, CDR1 is SEHNR, CDR2 FQNEAQ (reference sequence). Libraries targeted TCR beta using 5' RACE with UMIs. TCRdb derives one entry per CDR3 protein from the 5' RACE reads, leaving out DNA. Its table records around 6,800 distinct CDR3 sequences. The identity of TPEX cells was that of CCR7+ PD-1+ TIGIT+ early memory CD8+ T cells with exhausted-like traits. The TCR originated in a human donor in good health. Sequencing was done on a sample of CD8+ T cells from PBMCs. The chain couples TRBV7-9 to TRBJ1-1; the D gene TCRdb calls, TRBD1, cannot be checked with no DNA. The CDR3 loop is CASSFSEGVSEAFF.